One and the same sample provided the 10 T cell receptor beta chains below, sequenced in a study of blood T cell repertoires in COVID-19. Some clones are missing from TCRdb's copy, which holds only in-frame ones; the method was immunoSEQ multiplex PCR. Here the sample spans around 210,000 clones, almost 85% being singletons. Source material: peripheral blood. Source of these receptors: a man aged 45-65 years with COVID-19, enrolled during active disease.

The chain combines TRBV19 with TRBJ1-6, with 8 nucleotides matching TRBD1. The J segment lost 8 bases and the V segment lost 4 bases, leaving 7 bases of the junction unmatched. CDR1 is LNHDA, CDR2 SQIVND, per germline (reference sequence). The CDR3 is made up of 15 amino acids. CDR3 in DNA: TGTGCCAGTAGTACCTTCGGGACAGGCGATTCACCCCTCCACTTT. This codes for CASSTFGTGDSPLHF. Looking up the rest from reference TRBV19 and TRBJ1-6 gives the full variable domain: DGGITQSPKYLFRKEGQNVTLSCEQNLNHDAMYWYRQDPGQGLRLIYYSQIVNDFQKGDIAEGYSVSREKKESFPLTVTSAQKNPTAFYLCASSTFGTGDSPLHFGNGTRLTVT.

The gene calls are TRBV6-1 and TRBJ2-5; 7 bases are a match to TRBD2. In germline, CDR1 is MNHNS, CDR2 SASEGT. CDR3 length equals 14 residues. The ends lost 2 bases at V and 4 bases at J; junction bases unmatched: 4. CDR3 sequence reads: CASSEPGRGETQYF. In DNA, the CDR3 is TGTGCCAGCAGTGAACCAGGGAGGGGAGAGACCCAGTACTTC.

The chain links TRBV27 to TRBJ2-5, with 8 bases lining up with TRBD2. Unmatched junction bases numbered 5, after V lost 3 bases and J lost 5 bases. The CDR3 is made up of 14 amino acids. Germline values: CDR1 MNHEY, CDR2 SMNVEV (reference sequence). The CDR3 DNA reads TGTGCCAGCAGTTTGCAGGCTAGCGGGGAGACCCAGTACTTC. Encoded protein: CASSLQASGETQYF.

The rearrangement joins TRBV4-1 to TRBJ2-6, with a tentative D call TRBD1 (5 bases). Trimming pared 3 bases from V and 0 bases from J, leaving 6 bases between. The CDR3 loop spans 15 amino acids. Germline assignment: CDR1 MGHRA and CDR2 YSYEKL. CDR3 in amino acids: CASSQDTSGANVLTF. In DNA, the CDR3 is TGCGCCAGCAGCCAGGACACCTCTGGGGCCAACGTCCTGACTTTC.

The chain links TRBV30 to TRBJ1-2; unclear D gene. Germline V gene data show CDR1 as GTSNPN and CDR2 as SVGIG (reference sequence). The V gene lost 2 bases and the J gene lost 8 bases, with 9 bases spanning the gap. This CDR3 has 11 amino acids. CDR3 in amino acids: CAWSRVQGYTF. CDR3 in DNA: TGTGCCTGGAGTCGGGTCCAAGGCTACACCTTC.

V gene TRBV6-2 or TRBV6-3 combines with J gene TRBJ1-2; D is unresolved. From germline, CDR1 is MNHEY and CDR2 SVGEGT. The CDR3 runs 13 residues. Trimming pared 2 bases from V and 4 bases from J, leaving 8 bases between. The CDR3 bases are TGTGCCAGCAGTTACGGGGAGTTCTATGGCTACACCTTC. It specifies CASSYGEFYGYTF.

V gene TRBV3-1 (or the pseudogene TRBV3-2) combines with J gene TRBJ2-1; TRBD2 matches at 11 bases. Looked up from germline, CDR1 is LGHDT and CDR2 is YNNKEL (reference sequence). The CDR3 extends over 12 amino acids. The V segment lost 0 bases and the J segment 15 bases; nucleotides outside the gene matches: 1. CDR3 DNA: TGTGCCAGCAGCCAAGATAGCGGGGGGGCGTTCTTC. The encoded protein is CASSQDSGGAFF.

Here the CDR3 reads CASSQALDRASNSPLHF. As DNA, the CDR3 is TGTGCCAGCAGCCAAGCTCTGGACAGGGCTTCCAATTCACCCCTCCACTTT. This rearrangement joins TRBV4-2 to TRBJ1-6; 8 nucleotides line up with TRBD1. After removal of 1 base from V and 7 bases from J, the junction contained 9 bases not matched to a gene. Looked up from germline, CDR1 is LGHNA and CDR2 is YNFKEQ. There are 17 residues in the CDR3.

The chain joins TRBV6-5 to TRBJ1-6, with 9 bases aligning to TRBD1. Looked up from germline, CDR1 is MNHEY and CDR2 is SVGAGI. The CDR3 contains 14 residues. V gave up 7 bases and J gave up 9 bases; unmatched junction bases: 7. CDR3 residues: CASNQDRGFSPLHF. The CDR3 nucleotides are TGTGCCAGCAACCAAGACAGGGGGTTTTCACCCCTCCACTTT.

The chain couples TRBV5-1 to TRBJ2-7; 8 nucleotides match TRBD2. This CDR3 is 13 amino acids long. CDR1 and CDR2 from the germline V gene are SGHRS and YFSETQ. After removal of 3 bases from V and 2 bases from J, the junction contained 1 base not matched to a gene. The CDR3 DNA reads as TGCGCCAGCAGCTCTAGCGGGCCCTACGAGCAGTACTTC. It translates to CASSSSGPYEQYF.